Below, 16 T cell receptor beta chains from the same sample are listed, as sequenced in a study of vaccination and CD4 T cells after COVID-19 (dated 2022 in TCRdb). The library came from PCR. TCRdb names Illumina iSeq 100 as the instrument used. At the Johns Hopkins FTIC core, DNA from the cultured CD4+ T cells underwent TCR sequencing with the Oncomine TCR Beta short-read assay. Using fastp at Q25 and MiXCR, TCRdb reprocessed the public reads and kept productive beta chains. Identical CDR3 protein sequences are pooled into one entry, listed with their most common genes and DNA. The sample table records approximately 17,000 distinct CDR3 sequences; around 33% of these occur just once. The top ten hold about 15% of the sample. The treatment or condition label, read with the paper, signifies: roughly 11-day PBMC culture with coronavirus spike peptide pools or control peptides (ViraFEST assay). No antigen has been assigned to these receptors.

Input material: cultured CD4+ T cells from blood. The receptors were gathered from a human donor with COVID-19.

This clonotype was counted a few times. The CDR3 loop reads CASRIQGNQPQHF. CDR3 sequence (DNA): TGTGCCAGCAGGATTCAGGGGAATCAGCCCCAGCATTTT. V usage is TRBV28 and J usage is TRBJ1-5, with a tentative D call TRBD1 (6 bases). Trimming pared 6 bases from V and 4 bases from J, leaving 10 bases between. CDR1 is MDHEN and CDR2 is SYDVKM in the germline V gene. This CDR3 has 13 amino acids.

The gene calls are TRBV7-6 and TRBJ1-5, with 8 bases aligning to TRBD1. Looked up from germline, CDR1 is SGHVS and CDR2 is FNYEAQ. The CDR3 extends over 15 amino acids. J lost 7 bases, V lost 4 bases, and 9 bases had no gene match. The CDR3 DNA reads TGTGCCAGCAGCTCCGGACAGGGATGGGGGCAGCCCCAGCATTTT. It specifies CASSSGQGWGQPQHF.

This clonotype came up a few times. J is TRBJ2-2 and V is TRBV24-1, with no clear D. The CDR3 loop spans 14 amino acids. Per the germline V gene, CDR1 is KGHDR and CDR2 is SFDVKD. The ends were cut back, 4 bases at V and 8 bases at J, with 13 bases in the middle. This CDR3 is CATSESVRAGELFF. The CDR3 DNA sequence: TGTGCCACCAGTGAATCTGTCCGTGCGGGGGAGCTGTTTTTT.

This chain joins TRBV2 and TRBJ1-2, with TRBD1 as a possible D gene (6 bases). V lost 5 bases to trimming and J lost 0 bases, with 13 bases between them. The germline gives CDR1 SNHLY, CDR2 FYNNEI. This CDR3 is 15 amino acids long. CDR3 residues: CASSQRDTSNYGYTF. CDR3 DNA sequence: TGTGCCAGCAGTCAGCGGGACACCTCTAACTATGGCTACACCTTC.

This clonotype was counted a few times. The chain is built from TRBV2 and TRBJ2-5; 7 positions match TRBD2. The germline V gene has CDR1 SNHLY and CDR2 FYNNEI. The CDR3 runs 15 residues. V shed 6 bases, J shed 2 bases, and the junction held 9 bases outside the gene matches. The CDR3 sequence is CASRQSGVGQETQYF. DNA of the CDR3: TGTGCCAGCAGACAGAGCGGGGTGGGGCAAGAGACCCAGTACTTC.

This sequence joins TRBV28 and TRBJ1-1; perhaps TRBD1 as D (6 bases). CDR3 length: 15 amino acids. Trimming took off 6 bases at V and 4 bases at J, with 18 bases between the two ends. Looked up from germline, CDR1 is MDHEN and CDR2 is SYDVKM. Written as DNA, the CDR3 is TGTGCCAGCAGCAAGGGGACTTTAGGGGGCACTGAAGCTTTCTTT. This translates into CASSKGTLGGTEAFF.

This clonotype was detected only a few times. The genes are TRBV5-4 and TRBJ2-2, with 13 bases aligning to TRBD2. V dropped 4 bases and J dropped 6; count of bases not matched to a gene: 9. The CDR3 totals 17 residues. Germline V gene sequence: CDR1 SGHNT, CDR2 YYREEE (reference sequence). In DNA, the CDR3 is TGTGCCAGCAGCAGGACTAGCGGGGGCTCGCCGGCCGGGGAGCTGTTTTTT. Protein sequence: CASSRTSGGSPAGELFF.

This clonotype was picked up a small number of times. The gene calls are TRBV11-2 and TRBJ1-5, with a tentative D call TRBD1 (5 bases). Germline values: CDR1 SGHAT, CDR2 FQNNGV. Trimming cost V 5 bases and J 9 bases, with 14 bases left between them. CDR3 length: 13 residues. The CDR3 loop reads CASSPESGAPQHF. The CDR3 DNA follows: TGTGCCAGCAGCCCCGAGTCTGGGGCGCCCCAGCATTTT.

The CDR3 here is CASSKGPEQFF. The CDR3 DNA follows: TGTGCCAGCAGTAAGGGACCAGAGCAGTTCTTC. The rearrangement uses TRBV28 and TRBJ2-1; either TRBD1 or TRBD2 may fit D (5 bases each). Germline lookup yields CDR1 MDHEN and CDR2 SYDVKM. V dropped 5 bases and J dropped 10 bases, with 9 bases sitting between them. This CDR3 is built from 11 residues.

In this sample, this clonotype turned up a few times. V usage is TRBV6-5 and J usage is TRBJ2-2; 8 bases are a match to TRBD1. Trimming took 0 bases from V and 0 from J; bases not matched to a gene: 3. The V gene's germline CDR1 is MNHEY and CDR2 SVGAGI. The length of the CDR3 is 17 residues. CDR3 in amino acids: CASSYSQGATNTGELFF. The CDR3 DNA sequence: TGTGCCAGCAGTTACTCGCAGGGGGCTACGAACACCGGGGAGCTGTTTTTT.

The sample holds a few counts of this clonotype. This chain uses TRBV27 with TRBJ2-7, with D hard to call. Germline CDR1 MNHEY, CDR2 SMNVEV (reference sequence). With 8 bases removed from V and 3 bases from J, the gap between germline ends came to 20 bases. The CDR3 extends over 15 amino acids. The CDR3 is CASRTRPAQGYEQYF. Written as DNA, the CDR3 is TGTGCCAGCCGTACCCGCCCGGCCCAAGGCTACGAGCAGTACTTC.

This sequence joins TRBV10-2 and TRBJ1-1; D is ambiguous. V was pared by 7 bases and J by 0 bases, with 15 bases between. The length of the CDR3 is 15 residues. Germline-derived CDR1 and CDR2 are WSHSY and SAAADI. The CDR3, as DNA: TGCGCCAGCAATTTTGGACGGACCATGAACACTGAAGCTTTCTTT. It translates to CASNFGRTMNTEAFF.

This clonotype was picked up a small number of times. The chain recombines TRBV12-5 with TRBJ1-5, with 12 bases aligning to TRBD1. Germline CDR1 and CDR2: LGHNT and FRNRAP. The junction had 15 bases not matched to a gene; V was cut back by 6 bases and J by 0 bases. The CDR3 spans 20 residues. CDR3 amino acids: CASGPAVAGTGGLSNQPQHF. As DNA, the CDR3 is TGTGCTAGTGGGCCCGCCGTGGCGGGGACAGGGGGCCTTAGCAATCAGCCCCAGCATTTT.

This chain uses TRBV7-6 with TRBJ2-7; 8 positions agree with TRBD2. The V segment lost 4 bases and the J segment 6 bases; nucleotides outside the gene matches: 8. Per germline, CDR1 SGHVS and CDR2 FNYEAQ. The CDR3 is 14 residues long. Here the CDR3 DNA reads TGTGCCAGCAGCTCAACCACACGGGGGGGCGAGCAGTACTTC. Translating gives CASSSTTRGGEQYF.

This clonotype was recorded a few times. The chain recombines TRBV6-5 with TRBJ1-5, with TRBD1 as a possible D gene (6 bases). The CDR3 spans 15 residues. V gave up 6 bases and J gave up 4 bases, with 16 bases separating them. Germline V gene lookup returns CDR1 MNHEY and CDR2 SVGAGI. The DNA of the CDR3 is TGTGCCAGCAGGAACTCGGGACAATTAAATCAGCCCCAGCATTTT. It codes for CASRNSGQLNQPQHF.

This clonotype was observed a handful of times. This chain links TRBV29-1 with TRBJ2-7; no clear D. The CDR3 loop spans 14 amino acids. Trimming removed 3 bases from V and 4 bases from J, with 16 bases in between. From germline, CDR1 is SQVTM and CDR2 ANQGSEA. This CDR3 is CSVEADEAGYEQYF. CDR3 nucleotide sequence: TGCAGCGTTGAGGCGGATGAGGCTGGTTACGAGCAGTACTTC.